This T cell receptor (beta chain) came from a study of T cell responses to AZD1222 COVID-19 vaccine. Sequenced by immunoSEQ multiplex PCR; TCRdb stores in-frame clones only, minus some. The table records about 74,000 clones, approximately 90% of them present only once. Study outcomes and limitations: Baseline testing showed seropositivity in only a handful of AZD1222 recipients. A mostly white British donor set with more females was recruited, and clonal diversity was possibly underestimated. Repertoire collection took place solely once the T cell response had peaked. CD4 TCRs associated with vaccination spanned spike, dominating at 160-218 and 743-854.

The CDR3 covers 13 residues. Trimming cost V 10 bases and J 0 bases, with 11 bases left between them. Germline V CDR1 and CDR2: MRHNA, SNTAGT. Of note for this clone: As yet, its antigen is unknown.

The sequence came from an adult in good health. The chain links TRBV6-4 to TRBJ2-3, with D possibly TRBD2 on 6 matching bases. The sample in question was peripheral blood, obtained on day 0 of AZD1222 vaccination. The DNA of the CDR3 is TGTGCCACCCGGGACTTAAGCACAGATACGCAGTATTTT. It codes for CATRDLSTDTQYF.